This T cell receptor beta chain was found in a study of T cells after yellow fever vaccination. One entry per CDR3 protein results from TCRdb running MiXCR on the 5' RACE reads. The sample carries 250,000 or so distinct CDR3 sequences, roughly 3.7% recorded once. This clonotype occurred many times. The TCR was taken from a man aged 18 to 30 who received the YFV17D yellow fever vaccine. This specimen consisted of PBMCs, obtained 15 days after the yellow fever booster vaccination.

Here the CDR3 reads CASSLDSGGNTDTQYF. CDR3 sequence (DNA): TGTGCCAGCAGCTTGGACAGCGGGGGGAATACAGATACGCAGTATTTT. The genes are TRBV5-6 and TRBJ2-3, with TRBD2 matching 9 bases. The CDR3 covers 16 residues. Germline values: CDR1 SGHDT, CDR2 YYEEEE. With V trimmed by 0 bases and J by 3 bases, 5 bases remained unmatched.